This T cell receptor beta chain was retrieved from a study of blood T cell repertoires in COVID-19. Study information: Donors in the United States, Italy and Spain gave samples during acute or convalescent COVID-19. PBMCs, B-cell-depleted T cells, or T cells were the source of the cDNA or gDNA that made up the material.

The CDR3 contains 15 residues. CDR1 MNHEY and CDR2 SVGAGI come from the germline V gene. With 2 bases removed from V and 0 bases from J, the gap between germline ends came to 7 bases. In the source study's methods: Reference gene primer amplification gave estimated nucleated cell counts. This table comes from immunoSEQ multiplex PCR, and its TCRdb copy is limited to in-frame clones, with some not included. That table is the source of V, J and clone size, and D and trimming were worked out from the DNA. The data contain some 110,000 clones, 82% of them singletons. The source of this sequence is a man between 70 and 80 years old with acute or convalescent COVID-19. The chain links TRBV6-5 to TRBJ2-2; D is undetermined. The sample was peripheral blood. CDR3 region: CASSYQQPNTGELFF. Written as DNA, the CDR3 is TGTGCCAGCAGTTACCAACAGCCGAACACCGGGGAGCTGTTTTTT.